The TCR beta chain described here comes from a study of T cell changes during pregnancy in multiple sclerosis (dated by TCRdb to between 2017 and 2020). Concerning the study at large: The study looked at changes in the T cell repertoire across pregnancy in women with multiple sclerosis.

Points on this clone: Its antigen is unknown. No much larger clone is present one base from it, and per-base qualities are unavailable.

In the germline V gene, CDR1 corresponds to SGHAT and CDR2 to FQNNGV. V is shortened by 3 bases, J by 4 bases, and the region joining them spans 9 bases. The CDR3 contains 14 residues, cysteine and phenylalanine counted. Just CDR3 DNA is preserved here, 42 bases in frame from base 1. Preparation of the library involved the immunoSEQ multiplex PCR assay. Entries here come from immuneACCESS through TCRdb and include only in-frame sequences with V and J called. Some clones fail to appear in such tables; in the studies checked, an unresolved V gene covers under half of the shortfall, and the cause of the remainder is unknown. Within this sample are over 50,000 clones, with roughly nine tenths of them counted one time only. Together, the top ten hold roughly 2.1% of the sample.

This specimen was peripheral blood, taken in the first trimester of pregnancy. This clonotype was sampled from a female donor in good health, enrolled as a control in a pregnancy study. Recombination joined TRBV11-2 with TRBJ1-4; the D gene is unclear. The CDR3 amino acid sequence is: CASSLGRSNEKLFF. In nucleotide form, the sequence is TGTGCCAGCAGCTTGGGCAGAAGTAATGAAAAACTGTTTTTT.